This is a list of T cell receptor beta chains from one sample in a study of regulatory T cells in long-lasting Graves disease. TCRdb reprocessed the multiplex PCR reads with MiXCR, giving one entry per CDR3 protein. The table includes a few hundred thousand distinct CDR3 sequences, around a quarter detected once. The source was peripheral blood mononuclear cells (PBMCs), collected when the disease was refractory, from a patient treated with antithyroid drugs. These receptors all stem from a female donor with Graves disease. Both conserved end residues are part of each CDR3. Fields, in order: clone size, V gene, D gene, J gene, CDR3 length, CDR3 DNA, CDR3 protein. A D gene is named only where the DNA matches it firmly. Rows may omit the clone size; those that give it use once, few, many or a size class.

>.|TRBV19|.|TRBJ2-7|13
TGTGCCAGTAGTATTACCCTTGTCTACGAGCAGTACTTC
CASSITLVYEQYF
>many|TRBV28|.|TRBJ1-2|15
TGTGCCAGCAGTTTCACCCTGACAGCAGCGTATGGCTACACCTTC
CASSFTLTAAYGYTF
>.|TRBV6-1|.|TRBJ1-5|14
TGTGCCAGCAGTAGCAACCGGAGCAATCAGCCCCAGCATTTT
CASSSNRSNQPQHF
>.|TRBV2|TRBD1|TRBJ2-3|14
TGTGCCAGCAGAACAGGGGGCTACACAGATACGCAGTATTTT
CASRTGGYTDTQYF
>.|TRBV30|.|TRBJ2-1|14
TGTGCCTGGACCCCCAATGACTCCTACAATGAGCAGTTCTTC
CAWTPNDSYNEQFF
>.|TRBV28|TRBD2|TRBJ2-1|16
TGTGCCAGCAGCTTGTTTCGGGCTAGCGGGGGCTACGAGCAGTTCTTC
CASSLFRASGGYEQFF
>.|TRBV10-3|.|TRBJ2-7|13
TGTGCCATCAGCCGGGACTTTCTTGACGAGCAGTACTTC
CAISRDFLDEQYF
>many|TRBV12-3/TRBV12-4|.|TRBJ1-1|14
TGTGCCAGCAGCCCTAACGGGGTGGGAACTGAAGCTTTCTTT
CASSPNGVGTEAFF
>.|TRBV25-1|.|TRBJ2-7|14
TGTGCCAGCAGGGACCAGGGGGGAACCTACGAGCAGTACTTC
CASRDQGGTYEQYF
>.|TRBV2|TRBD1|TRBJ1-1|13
TGTGCCAGCAGTGATGACAGGGCCGCTGAAGCTTTCTTT
CASSDDRAAEAFF
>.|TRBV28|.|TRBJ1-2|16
TGTGCCAGCAGTTCACAACCCGGACAGATTAACTATGGCTACACCTTC
CASSSQPGQINYGYTF
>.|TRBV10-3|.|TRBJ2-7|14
TGTGCCATCAGTGCCTCAGTATTGCGGTACGAGCAGTACTTC
CAISASVLRYEQYF
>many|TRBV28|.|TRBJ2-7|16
TGTGCCAGCAGCAACCACCCTCAGGGTTACGCCTACGAGCAGTACTTC
CASSNHPQGYAYEQYF
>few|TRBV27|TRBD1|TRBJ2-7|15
TGTGCCAGCAGCTTCTTTTACAGGGGTCCCTACGAGCAGTACTTC
CASSFFYRGPYEQYF
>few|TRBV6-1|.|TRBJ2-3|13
TGTGCCAGCAGTAATTCCTTCTCGAGCCCGCAGTATTTT
CASSNSFSSPQYF